Sequencing of this TCR beta chain was carried out in a study of cytomegalovirus exposure and HLA in healthy donors. The study ran its PCR with 60 Vbeta and 13 Jbeta primers. Data came from immunoSEQ multiplex PCR; TCRdb stores just in-frame clones and leaves some out. The sample has under 200,000 clones, roughly 67% seen once. About this clone itself: Its antigen is as yet unknown.

Study outcomes and limitations: In a later analysis, specific HLA alleles were associated with some 16,000 TCR beta sequences at a 0.05 false discovery rate. Researchers reportedly found TCR beta sequences accurately predicted most subjects' HLA-A and HLA-B alleles. Highest at DRB1 and lowest at HLA-C, TCR association rates differed among HLA loci in a later analysis. Specificity of a few CMV-associated chains for CMV antigens was verified in vitro.

V was trimmed by 3 bases and J by 1 base, leaving 12 bases between them. This CDR3 is 14 amino acids long. Germline values: CDR1 GTSNPN, CDR2 SVGIG (reference sequence). This clonotype was obtained from a young woman in good health and CMV-seropositive. The rearrangement links TRBV30 to TRBJ1-1; a possible D gene is TRBD1 (5 bases). The sequenced sample was PBMCs. DNA for the CDR3: TGTGCCTGGAGATCAGGGTTCGGGAACACTGAAGCTTTCTTT. This gives the protein CAWRSGFGNTEAFF.